A selection of T cell receptor beta chains follows, all from one sample in a study of T-cell memory formation after mild COVID-19. TCRdb itself ran the 5' RACE reads through MiXCR, one entry per CDR3 protein. The sample lists around 200,000 distinct CDR3 sequences; around a sixth were seen once. Sequenced material: PBMCs or a T cell subset sorted from them (not recorded which). These receptor sequences come from a man aged 18 to 30 who had mild COVID-19 (a few samples of this study predate the infection). Cell type and time point are not known. Each CDR3 is given with its conserved first and last residue. The D gene is left open where the match is weak. Clone size is given for some rows only: seen once, a few or many times, or a class if the clone is expanded.

V gene	D gene	J gene	clone size	CDR3 protein	CDR3 DNA
TRBV11-2	NA	TRBJ2-4	many	CASSFGGSTKNIQYF	TGTGCCAGCAGCTTCGGCGGTAGTACCAAAAACATTCAGTACTTC
TRBV12-3/TRBV12-4	TRBD1	TRBJ1-5	NA	CASSPGQESGQPQHF	TGTGCCAGCAGTCCGGGACAGGAGTCGGGTCAGCCCCAGCATTTT
TRBV20-1	NA	TRBJ1-2	few	CSVAGAADVMGYGYTF	TGCAGTGTTGCAGGGGCAGCGGACGTTATGGGTTATGGCTACACCTTC
TRBV5-1	NA	TRBJ1-2	few	CASSLESRGFYGYTF	TGCGCCAGCAGCTTGGAATCCCGAGGATTCTATGGCTACACCTTC
TRBV29-1	NA	TRBJ1-2	NA	CSVINSPRGGYGYTF	TGCAGCGTTATAAACTCTCCGCGTGGGGGCTATGGCTACACCTTC
TRBV5-5	NA	TRBJ2-5	few	CASSFSRTRQETQYF	TGTGCCAGCAGCTTCTCCCGGACACGCCAAGAGACCCAGTACTTC
TRBV18	NA	TRBJ2-3	few	CASSPQHGSDTQYF	TGTGCCAGCTCACCACAACATGGATCAGATACGCAGTATTTT
TRBV12-3/TRBV12-4	NA	TRBJ1-5	NA	CASSFGRAAQPQHF	TGTGCCAGCAGCTTCGGCAGGGCGGCTCAGCCCCAGCATTTT
TRBV5-1	NA	TRBJ2-3	few	CASSSTVTDTQYF	TGCGCCAGCAGCTCCACAGTCACAGATACGCAGTATTTT
TRBV11-3	TRBD1	TRBJ2-3	NA	CASSKGQGLTDTQYF	TGTGCCAGCAGCAAAGGACAGGGACTCACAGATACGCAGTATTTT
TRBV18	NA	TRBJ1-5	NA	CASSGVGAGNQPQHF	TGTGCCAGCTCAGGGGTAGGGGCGGGCAATCAGCCCCAGCATTTT
TRBV5-1	TRBD1	TRBJ1-4	many	CASSSGTGVEKLFF	TGCGCCAGCAGCTCCGGGACAGGGGTGGAAAAACTGTTTTTT
TRBV5-1	TRBD1	TRBJ1-4	NA	CASSARTGDEKLFF	TGCGCCAGCAGCGCCCGGACAGGGGATGAAAAACTGTTTTTT
TRBV20-1	NA	TRBJ2-7	few	CSAADSYEQYF	TGCAGTGCAGCTGACAGCTACGAGCAGTACTTC
TRBV5-1	NA	TRBJ1-5	many	CASSLTGGDQPQHF	TGCGCCAGCAGCTTGACCGGGGGGGACCAGCCCCAGCATTTT
TRBV20-1	NA	TRBJ2-2	few	CSARDPGGNTGELFF	TGCAGTGCTAGAGATCCCGGGGGGAACACCGGGGAGCTGTTTTTT
TRBV4-3	NA	TRBJ1-2	NA	CASSQDRAVFCTF	TGCGCCAGCAGCCAAGATAGGGCCGTATTTTGCACCTTC
TRBV20-1	TRBD1	TRBJ2-5	NA	CSAGGQQETQYF	TGCAGTGCTGGGGGACAGCAAGAGACCCAGTACTTC
TRBV7-8	NA	TRBJ1-5	NA	CASSVNPTQPQHF	TGTGCCAGCAGCGTGAACCCAACCCAGCCCCAGCATTTT
TRBV20-1	NA	TRBJ1-2	NA	CSATGGDYGYTF	TGCAGTGCTACCGGGGGGGACTATGGCTACACCTTC
TRBV20-1	NA	TRBJ1-5	NA	CSARGVNSNQPQHF	TGCAGTGCTAGGGGCGTGAATAGCAATCAGCCCCAGCATTTT
TRBV6-2/TRBV6-3	TRBD1	TRBJ2-3	NA	CASRKPGQGSDTQYF	TGTGCCAGCAGAAAACCGGGACAGGGGAGCGATACGCAGTATTTT
TRBV7-9	TRBD1	TRBJ1-1	NA	CASSPGDRGIADTEAFF	TGTGCCAGCAGCCCCGGGGACAGGGGTATAGCGGACACTGAAGCTTTCTTT
TRBV7-8	NA	TRBJ1-6	few	CASSFQGYSPLHF	TGTGCCAGCAGCTTTCAGGGTTATTCACCCCTCCACTTT
TRBV20-1	TRBD2	TRBJ2-7	few	CSARPPAASGATGEQYF	TGCAGTGCTAGACCCCCGGCGGCTAGCGGGGCCACGGGGGAGCAGTACTTC
TRBV7-2	TRBD1	TRBJ1-4	NA	CASSLTGTVGEKLFF	TGTGCCAGCAGCTTAACCGGGACAGTGGGTGAAAAACTGTTTTTT